One sample yielded the 7 T cell receptor beta chains listed below, sequenced in a study of control samples from healthy donors and cancer patients. Here immunoSEQ multiplex PCR was the method, and the copy in TCRdb shows in-frame clones only, minus some. The sample shows a few hundred thousand clones, roughly 90% of them seen only once. Material: PBMCs. The receptors were gathered from a middle-aged man with head and neck cancer.

The CDR3 region has the DNA TGTGCCAGCAGCTTAGGAGGTGACATCTACGAGCAGTACTTC. Its protein product is CASSLGGDIYEQYF. The chain couples TRBV7-2 to TRBJ2-7; D is undetermined. V lost 1 base to trimming and J lost 3 bases, with 10 bases between them. CDR1 is SGHTA and CDR2 is FQGNSA in the germline V gene. The CDR3 is made up of 14 amino acids.

Of note for this clone: Additional DNA sequences in this sample encode the identical CDR3. The chain recombines TRBV11-3 with TRBJ1-1; 8 positions agree with TRBD1. From germline, CDR1 is SGHNT and CDR2 YENEEA. The CDR3 spans 13 residues. The V gene end was trimmed by 3 bases and the J gene end by 3 bases; junction bases not matched to a gene: 0. The CDR3 region is CASSLDRDTEAFF. CDR3 DNA: TGTGCCAGCAGCTTGGACAGGGACACTGAAGCTTTCTTT.

The chain employs TRBV9 and TRBJ2-5; D call uncertain. V was trimmed by 6 bases and J by 4 bases, leaving 16 bases between them. Germline-derived CDR1 and CDR2 are SGDLS and YYNGEE. CDR3 length: 14 amino acids. CDR3 DNA: TGTGCCAGCACCCTAGACACTCGCGGAGAGACCCAGTACTTC. It encodes CASTLDTRGETQYF.

The rearrangement joins TRBV7-8 to TRBJ1-5; D is possibly TRBD1 (5 bases). The germline V gene encodes CDR1 SGHVS and CDR2 FQNEAQ. This CDR3 has 14 residues. V dropped 1 base and J dropped 7 bases, with 11 bases sitting between them. The CDR3 nucleotides are TGTGCCAGCAGCTTAGACGGGGCTGGGCAGCCCCAGCATTTT. Its translation: CASSLDGAGQPQHF.

In its sample, this clone was seen once. The chain uses TRBV10-1 and TRBJ2-1; tentatively, D is TRBD2 (6 bases). The CDR3 is 15 residues long. Germline V lookup: CDR1 WNHNN, CDR2 SYGVQD (reference sequence). V was trimmed by 6 bases and J by 7 bases, leaving 19 bases between them. This chain's CDR3 is CASSHGSVSGNEQFF. DNA of the CDR3: TGCGCCAGCAGCCACGGGAGCGTCTCAGGGAATGAGCAGTTCTTC.

The chain links TRBV5-1 to TRBJ2-5; D is unclear. Germline V gene sequence: CDR1 SGHRS, CDR2 YFSETQ. The CDR3 covers 13 residues. V lost 4 bases, J lost 3 bases, and 10 bases lay in between. CDR3 residues: CASSVLREETQYF. In DNA, the CDR3 is TGCGCCAGCAGCGTGCTTAGGGAAGAGACCCAGTACTTC.

Here the CDR3 reads CASSFWGGGEAFF. The DNA of the CDR3 is TGTGCCAGCAGTTTTTGGGGGGGAGGAGAAGCTTTCTTT. The chain has TRBV12-3 or TRBV12-4 and TRBJ1-1; D may be TRBD1 (5 bases). V was shortened by 3 bases and J by 8 bases, with 13 bases between the two germline ends. The CDR3 covers 13 residues.